This T cell receptor beta chain was captured in a study of cytomegalovirus exposure and HLA in healthy donors. The study ran its PCR with 60 Vbeta and 13 Jbeta primers. Profiled with immunoSEQ multiplex PCR; TCRdb holds only in-frame clones, not every one. The data hold over 65,000 clones, with around 77% observed a single time. V gave up 2 bases and J gave up 5 bases, with 9 bases separating them. Germline lookup yields CDR1 MNHEY and CDR2 SVGAGI. The length of the CDR3 is 13 residues. With regard to this clone: Antigen specificity is unknown.

General study findings and limits: Immune exposure information comprised only CMV serostatus. Judged likely to be a sequencing artifact was a cluster of highly shared sequence variants.

Sequencing used PBMCs. The TCR was taken from a man aged 45-65 years in good health and CMV-seronegative. The chain recombines TRBV6-5 with TRBJ1-1; D is unresolved. The CDR3 DNA follows: TGTGCCAGCAGTTACCGAGGCAAAACTGAAGCTTTCTTT. This sequence encodes CASSYRGKTEAFF.